These T cell receptor beta chains were read from a single sample in a study of T cells in Graves' hyperthyroidism and ophthalmopathy. TCRdb reanalysed the multiplex PCR reads using MiXCR and keeps one entry per CDR3 protein. The sample shows more than 300,000 distinct CDR3 sequences, roughly 14% of them seen only once. The specimen sequenced was blood. The receptors were gathered from a woman aged 25 to 39 with Graves' hyperthyroidism. CDR3s include the opening cysteine and the closing phenylalanine or tryptophan. A D gene is named only where the DNA matches it firmly. Clone size is stated in some rows and not others, as once, few, many or a class when expanded.

D,size,J,V,DNA,CDR3
NA,many,TRBJ2-3,TRBV28,TGTGCCAGCAGAAAGGGCACAGATACGCAGTATTTT,CASRKGTDTQYF
NA,few,TRBJ2-1,TRBV20-1,TGCAGTGCTAGGGTGGGGGCTAGTGTGTTGTTCTTC,CSARVGASVLFF
TRBD1,many,TRBJ2-7,TRBV6-1,TGTGCCAGCAGTGAAGAGGGGGCCGCTTCCTACGAGCAGTACTTC,CASSEEGAASYEQYF
NA,few,TRBJ2-1,TRBV28,TGTGCCAGCAGTCCCAGGGGCTATGAGCAGTTCTTC,CASSPRGYEQFF
NA,NA,TRBJ2-1,TRBV28,TGTGCCAGCAGTTTAGGTGCCGGCAGGCAGTTCTTC,CASSLGAGRQFF
NA,few,TRBJ2-3,TRBV25-1,TGTGCCAGCAGTGGCACCTTGGGGCAGTATTTT,CASSGTLGQYF
NA,NA,TRBJ2-3,TRBV6-1,TGTGCCAGCAGTGAGAGAGACAGTCGCGTGGATACGCAGTATTTT,CASSERDSRVDTQYF
TRBD1,many,TRBJ2-7,TRBV27,TGTGCCAGCAGTTTATCCGGGACAGGGGTGAACGAGCAGTACTTC,CASSLSGTGVNEQYF
NA,NA,TRBJ1-4,TRBV28,TGTGCCAGCAGTTCAGGGCATGAAAAACTGTTTTTT,CASSSGHEKLFF
TRBD1,many,TRBJ1-2,TRBV11-2,TGTGCCAGCAGCCCAACTCGGGACAGCTATGGCTACACCTTC,CASSPTRDSYGYTF
NA,few,TRBJ2-7,TRBV14,TGTGCCAGCAGCCAAGATTTAGGTAACGAGCAGTACTTC,CASSQDLGNEQYF
NA,many,TRBJ2-3,TRBV7-3,TGTGCCAGCAGCTTAGGGGCTAGAGAAACAGATACGCAGTATTTT,CASSLGARETDTQYF
TRBD2,many,TRBJ2-7,TRBV11-2,TGTGCCAGCAGATTATCGGGACTAGCCTCCTACGAGCAGTACTTC,CASRLSGLASYEQYF
NA,many,TRBJ2-1,TRBV7-9,TGTGCCAGCAGCTCACAGCTTAATGAGCAGTTCTTC,CASSSQLNEQFF
NA,few,TRBJ2-4,TRBV6-1,TGTGCCAGCAGCACCGGGACAGCCAAAAACATTCAGTACTTC,CASSTGTAKNIQYF
TRBD1,many,TRBJ1-6,TRBV7-2,TGTGCCAGCAGCTTAACCTGGGACAGAGCTAATTCACCCCTCCACTTT,CASSLTWDRANSPLHF
TRBD1,few,TRBJ1-2,TRBV2,TGTGCCAGCAGTGGGGGACAGGCTGGGAGTGGCTACACCTTC,CASSGGQAGSGYTF
TRBD1,NA,TRBJ2-7,TRBV14,TGTGCCAGCAGCCTCGGACAGGGGGACTCCTACGAGCAGTACTTC,CASSLGQGDSYEQYF
NA,NA,TRBJ2-7,TRBV20-1,TGCAGTGCTAGTCTGGAACACGAGCAGTACTTC,CSASLEHEQYF
NA,few,TRBJ2-7,TRBV18,TGTGCCAGCTCACCACCCTTACAGGGCTCCTACGAGCAGTACTTC,CASSPPLQGSYEQYF
TRBD1,many,TRBJ1-1,TRBV2,TGTGCCAGCAGGGGGGACAGGGACGGGGCTTTCTTT,CASRGDRDGAFF
TRBD2,few,TRBJ2-7,TRBV11-2,TGTGCCAGCAGCACGGGGGGGCTAGCGATTTATGACGAGCAGTACTTC,CASSTGGLAIYDEQYF
NA,many,TRBJ2-2,TRBV11-3,TGTGCCAGCAGCTCTAGTTTCCCAGGGCCGACCGGGGAGCTGTTTTTT,CASSSSFPGPTGELFF
NA,few,TRBJ2-5,TRBV10-3,TGTGCCATCAGTGAGCTAAGGACAACCGGGGAGACCCAGTACTTC,CAISELRTTGETQYF
TRBD1,many,TRBJ1-6,TRBV27,TGTGCCAGCAGTTTCTTACCTGGGGACAGGGTGGCACCCCTCCACTTT,CASSFLPGDRVAPLHF
NA,many,TRBJ1-1,TRBV28,TGTGCCACCTTTCCCTGGGGAGGGTCTAAACCCGCTTTCTTT,CATFPWGGSKPAFF
NA,few,TRBJ2-1,TRBV29-1,TGCAGCGCCGCCGACGGGAGTGTGAATGAGCAGTTCTTC,CSAADGSVNEQFF
NA,few,TRBJ2-1,TRBV19,TGTGCCAGTAGTACCAACCGGGACACGAACTCCTACAATGAGCAGTTCTTC,CASSTNRDTNSYNEQFF
NA,many,TRBJ2-3,TRBV10-3,TGTGCCATCAGTGAGTCCGGACGTACAGATACGCAGTATTTT,CAISESGRTDTQYF
NA,many,TRBJ2-7,TRBV28,TGTGCCAGCGGAAGACAGGCAGCCTACGAGCAGTACTTC,CASGRQAAYEQYF
NA,many,TRBJ1-1,TRBV30,TGTGCCTGCCAACAGGAACCGAGGAAAGCTTTCTTT,CACQQEPRKAFF
TRBD2,many,TRBJ2-3,TRBV20-1,TGCAGTGCTAGGCCGCGGGAGAGCACAGATACGCAGTATTTT,CSARPRESTDTQYF
TRBD1,many,TRBJ1-2,TRBV7-3,TGTGCCAGCAGCGACAACCCTAGGGGGCTCCTACCTCTCGGCTACACCTTC,CASSDNPRGLLPLGYTF
NA,NA,TRBJ2-1,TRBV15,TGTGCCGCCAGCAGAGCAAGGGGCTCCTACAATGAGCAGTTCTTC,CAASRARGSYNEQFF
TRBD1,many,TRBJ1-4,TRBV30,TGTGCCTGGAGTGTGAACAGGGGCGGGACTAATGAAAAACTGTTTTTT,CAWSVNRGGTNEKLFF
TRBD2,NA,TRBJ2-1,TRBV20-1,TGCAGTGCTAGACCTGGCGGGAGTATGAAGAATGAGCAGTTCTTC,CSARPGGSMKNEQFF
NA,NA,TRBJ2-7,TRBV27,TGTGCCAGCAGTTTCGGTACAGGGCGCTACGAGCAGTACTTC,CASSFGTGRYEQYF
NA,many,TRBJ1-2,TRBV30,TGTGCCTGGAGGAAAGATCCGCAGGCTAACTATGGCTACACCTTC,CAWRKDPQANYGYTF